This entry lists 21 T cell receptor beta chains sequenced from one sample in a study of graft-versus-host responses after intestinal transplantation. Some clones are missing from TCRdb's copy, which holds only in-frame ones; the method was immunoSEQ multiplex PCR. In the table there are roughly 100,000 clones, 93% of which are singletons. These receptors are not linked to any known antigen. This material consisted of unstimulated CD8+ T cells sorted from spleen or lymph node cells, taken before intestinal transplant. Receptors were obtained from a human donor who received an intestinal transplant.

This rearrangement joins TRBV5-1 to TRBJ1-6; 9 bases map to TRBD1. Germline V gene sequence: CDR1 SGHRS, CDR2 YFSETQ. CDR3 length: 14 residues. V gave up 4 bases and J gave up 7 bases; unmatched junction bases: 3. CDR3 in DNA: TGCGCCAGCAGCAACGGACAGGGGAATTCACCCCTCCACTTT. Protein sequence: CASSNGQGNSPLHF.

The V gene is TRBV6-5, the J gene TRBJ1-1; the D is unclear. With 4 bases removed from V and 8 bases from J, the gap between germline ends came to 8 bases. Germline lookup yields CDR1 MNHEY and CDR2 SVGAGI. The CDR3 length is 11 residues. This chain's CDR3 is CASSSLGEAFF. CDR3 nucleotides: TGTGCCAGCAGTTCCCTGGGAGAAGCTTTCTTT.

This chain uses TRBV21-1 with TRBJ1-6. TRBV21-1 is designated a pseudogene. The CDR3 length is 13 residues. CDR3 bases: TGTGCCAGACCGGACGGTTTCAATTCACCCCTCCACTTT. It specifies CARPDGFNSPLHF.

The chain couples TRBV7-6 to TRBJ2-5; D gene uncertain. In germline, CDR1 is SGHVS, CDR2 FNYEAQ. CDR3 size: 13 residues. Trimming left V 8 bases short and J 4 bases short, with 14 bases between. The CDR3 protein is CASGGSLGETQYF. CDR3 nucleotide sequence: TGTGCCAGCGGCGGTAGCCTAGGAGAGACCCAGTACTTC. Together with reference TRBV7-6 and TRBJ2-5, the CDR3 gives the full variable domain: GAGVSQSPRYKVTKRGQDVALRCDPISGHVSLYWYRQALGQGPEFLTYFNYEAQQDKSGLPNDRFSAERPEGSISTLTIQRTEQRDSAMYRCASGGSLGETQYFGPGTRLLVL.

The V gene is TRBV7-9, the J gene TRBJ2-1, with D unclear. In germline, CDR1 is SEHNR, CDR2 FQNEAQ (reference sequence). Trimming shortened V by 5 bases and J by 10 bases, and 21 bases separated the two germline ends. The CDR3 covers 15 residues. CDR3 protein: CASSPAPSPLGEQFF. As DNA, the CDR3 is TGTGCCAGCAGCCCCGCTCCCTCCCCCTTAGGGGAGCAGTTCTTC.

This sequence joins TRBV12-5 and TRBJ2-7; D is ambiguous. V was clipped by 1 base and J by 3 bases, with 10 bases between them. Germline CDR1 and CDR2: LGHNT and FRNRAP. The CDR3 loop spans 14 amino acids. Here the CDR3 reads CASGLGSGDYEQYF. CDR3 DNA sequence: TGTGCTAGTGGTTTGGGGTCTGGTGACTACGAGCAGTACTTC.

The gene calls are TRBV30 and TRBJ1-6; no clear D. The CDR3 has 14 residues. V was pared by 4 bases and J by 0 bases, with 7 bases between. Germline CDR1 GTSNPN, CDR2 SVGIG (reference sequence). As DNA, the CDR3 is TGTGCCTGGAAGTTGAGCTCCTATAATTCACCCCTCCACTTT. Translation gives CAWKLSSYNSPLHF.

The rearrangement links TRBV9 to TRBJ2-1; D is undetermined. The germline CDR1 and CDR2 sequences are SGDLS and YYNGEE. CDR3 length equals 14 residues. The V gene lost 0 bases and the J gene lost 10 bases, with 14 bases spanning the gap. In nucleotides, the CDR3 is TGTGCCAGCAGCGTAGAACCGGGTTTCTACGAGCAGTTCTTC. As protein: CASSVEPGFYEQFF.

The chain employs TRBV10-3 and TRBJ2-3; 7 nucleotides align to TRBD1. V shed 7 bases and J 6 bases; nucleotides not matched to a gene: 10. The germline V gene encodes CDR1 ENHRY and CDR2 SYGVKD. The length of the CDR3 is 14 residues. The DNA of the CDR3 is TGTGCCATCACCGACAGGGCCAGACAGGATACGCAGTATTTT. As protein: CAITDRARQDTQYF.

The chain recombines TRBV4-1 with TRBJ2-1; D assignment may be TRBD1 or TRBD2 (5 bases each). The CDR3 is 15 amino acids. Germline V gene data show CDR1 as MGHRA and CDR2 as YSYEKL. With 4 bases removed from V and 7 bases from J, the gap between germline ends came to 17 bases. The CDR3 nucleotides are TGCGCCAGCAGCCCGGGACCTTACCCTCCTAATGAGCAGTTCTTC. The encoded protein is CASSPGPYPPNEQFF.

This clone was recorded once. Distinct nucleotide sequences in the sample also encode this CDR3. The chain employs TRBV27 and TRBJ1-1; D is uncertain. Per the germline V gene, CDR1 is MNHEY and CDR2 is SMNVEV (reference sequence). This CDR3 is built from 13 residues. Trimming left V 3 bases short and J 0 bases short, with 5 bases between. CDR3 coding DNA: TGTGCCAGCAGTTTGGGCATGAACACTGAAGCTTTCTTT. This translates into CASSLGMNTEAFF.

The chain uses TRBV21-1 and TRBJ1-2. TRBV21-1 is recorded as a pseudogene. The CDR3 runs 15 residues. The CDR3 is CASSGPRGANYGYTF. In DNA, the CDR3 is TGTGCCAGCTCAGGTCCTAGGGGAGCTAACTATGGCTACACCTTC.

The genes are TRBV7-8 and TRBJ2-1; tentative D call: TRBD1 (6 bases). This CDR3 spans 14 amino acids. Germline assignment: CDR1 SGHVS and CDR2 FQNEAQ. The V gene lost 5 bases and the J gene lost 2 bases, with 10 bases spanning the gap. CDR3 sequence (DNA): TGTGCCAGCAGCCGACGGACAGCCTACAATGAGCAGTTCTTC. Its protein product is CASSRRTAYNEQFF.

CDR3 protein: CAWSPANTEAFF. In DNA, the CDR3 is TGTGCCTGGAGTCCAGCGAACACTGAAGCTTTCTTT. The chain carries TRBV30 and TRBJ1-1; D not resolved. This CDR3 is built from 12 residues. Deletions cut 2 bases from V and 1 base from J, with 5 bases between. The V gene's germline CDR1 is GTSNPN and CDR2 SVGIG (reference sequence).

A note on this clone: Its ends do not fully match the called genes, so a read error is possible. Other DNA sequences within the sample encode an identical CDR3. V gene TRBV2 combines with J gene TRBJ2-1; D could derive from TRBD1 or TRBD2 (6 bases each). This CDR3 region has 10 residues. Germline CDR1 and CDR2: SNHLY and FYNNEI. CDR3 bases: TGTGCCAGTAGGGGGGATGAACAGTTCTTC. Protein product: CASRGDEQFF.

The rearrangement links TRBV10-3 to TRBJ2-3; a possible D gene is TRBD2 (5 bases). Trimming shortened V by 9 bases and J by 7 bases, and 20 bases separated the two germline ends. CDR1 is ENHRY, CDR2 SYGVKD, per germline. The CDR3 consists of 14 residues. CDR3 DNA sequence: TGTGCCATAACGACTACCGAGGGCTCCAATACGCAGTATTTT. Amino acid sequence: CAITTTEGSNTQYF.

The chain combines TRBV9 with TRBJ1-6, with D possibly matching TRBD1 (5 bases). CDR1 and CDR2 (germline): SGDLS, YYNGEE. The CDR3 is made up of 16 amino acids. The V gene lost 7 bases and the J gene lost 5 bases, with 19 bases spanning the gap. The CDR3 protein is CASGNGRGADNSPLHF. For the CDR3, the DNA is TGTGCCAGCGGGAATGGTAGGGGCGCAGATAATTCACCCCTCCACTTT.

With regard to this clone: This sample also contains other DNA sequences that code for the same CDR3. The chain carries TRBV7-9 and TRBJ1-6, with D uncertain. Looked up from germline, CDR1 is SEHNR and CDR2 is FQNEAQ (reference sequence). V lost 8 bases and J 10 bases, leaving 9 bases between the germline ends. This CDR3 is 11 amino acids long. CDR3 sequence (DNA): TGTGCCAGCTCGGGAAGCTCACCCCTCCACTTT. As protein: CASSGSSPLHF.

This clone appeared once. V gene TRBV5-6 combines with J gene TRBJ1-1, with 7 bases that match TRBD1. Germline assignment: CDR1 SGHDT and CDR2 YYEEEE. V lost 4 bases to trimming and J lost 8 bases; unmatched junction nucleotides: 17. The CDR3 is 16 residues long. The CDR3, as DNA: TGTGCCAGCAGCCTGGGACAGACTAGCTTGCCGGTAGAAGCTTTCTTT. Protein: CASSLGQTSLPVEAFF.

This clone was counted a few times. V usage is TRBV15 and J usage is TRBJ2-7; D call uncertain. The CDR3 runs to 14 residues. Germline assignment: CDR1 LNHNV and CDR2 YYDKDF (reference sequence). With 3 bases removed from V and 0 bases from J, the gap between germline ends came to 9 bases. Here the CDR3 DNA reads TGTGCCACCAGCAGTTTGTCTAGCTCCTACGAGCAGTACTTC. Translation: CATSSLSSSYEQYF.

For this clone: A read error may produce the germline difference seen at one junction end. In DNA form, the CDR3 reads TGCGCCAGCAGACAAGAAGGGGGGAATGAGCAGTTCTTC. Translating gives CASRQEGGNEQFF. The chain combines TRBV4-1 with TRBJ2-1; D tentatively fits TRBD1 or TRBD2 (6 bases each). This CDR3 region has 13 residues. CDR1 MGHRA and CDR2 YSYEKL come from the germline V gene.